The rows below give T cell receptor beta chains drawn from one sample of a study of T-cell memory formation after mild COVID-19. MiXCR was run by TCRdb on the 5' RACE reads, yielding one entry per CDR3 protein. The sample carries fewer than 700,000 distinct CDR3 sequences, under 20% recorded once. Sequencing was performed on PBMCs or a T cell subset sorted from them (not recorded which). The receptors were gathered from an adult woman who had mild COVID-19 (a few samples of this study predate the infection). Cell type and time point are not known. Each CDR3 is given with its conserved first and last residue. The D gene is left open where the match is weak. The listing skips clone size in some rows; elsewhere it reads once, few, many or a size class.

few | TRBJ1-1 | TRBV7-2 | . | CASSRGPGVNTEAFF | TGTGCCAGCAGCAGAGGGCCGGGAGTGAACACTGAAGCTTTCTTT
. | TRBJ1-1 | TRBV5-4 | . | CASKEGGLNTEAFF | TGTGCCAGCAAAGAGGGCGGACTGAACACTGAAGCTTTCTTT
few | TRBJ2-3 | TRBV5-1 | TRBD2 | CASSLAPSGLSTDTQYF | TGCGCCAGCAGCTTGGCCCCTAGCGGGCTCAGCACAGATACGCAGTATTTT
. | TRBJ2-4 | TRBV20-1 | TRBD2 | CSYPVGGADIQYF | TGCAGTTACCCCGTCGGGGGGGCAGACATTCAGTACTTC
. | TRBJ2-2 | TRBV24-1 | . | CATSDPGPTRELFF | TGTGCCACCAGTGACCCGGGACCGACAAGGGAGCTGTTTTTT
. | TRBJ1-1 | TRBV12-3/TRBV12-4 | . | CASTSTAATEAFF | TGTGCCAGCACCTCCACCGCAGCCACTGAAGCTTTCTTT
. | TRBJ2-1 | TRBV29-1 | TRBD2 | CSAWTSGGPGEQFF | TGCAGCGCCTGGACTAGCGGGGGGCCCGGTGAGCAGTTCTTC
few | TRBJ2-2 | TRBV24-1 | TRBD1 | CATSDSDRARAGELFF | TGTGCCACCAGTGACTCGGACAGGGCGAGGGCCGGGGAGCTGTTTTTT
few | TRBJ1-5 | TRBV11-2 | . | CASSFDSGSGQPQHF | TGTGCCAGCAGCTTCGACAGTGGGTCTGGTCAGCCCCAGCATTTT
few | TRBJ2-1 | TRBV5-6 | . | CASSLLEWGEQFF | TGTGCCAGCAGCTTGCTAGAGTGGGGTGAGCAGTTCTTC
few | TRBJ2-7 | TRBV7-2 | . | CASSYGTPYEQYF | TGTGCCAGCAGCTACGGGACACCCTACGAGCAGTACTTC
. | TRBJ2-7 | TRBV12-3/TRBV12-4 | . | CASSLNGGTYEQYF | TGTGCCAGCAGTTTAAACGGTGGAACCTACGAGCAGTACTTC
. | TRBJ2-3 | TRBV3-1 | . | CASSQGPGAFSADTQYF | TGTGCCAGCAGCCAAGGCCCAGGGGCCTTCAGTGCAGATACGCAGTATTTT
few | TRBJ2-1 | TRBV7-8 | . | CASSQYLAVPVNEQFF | TGTGCCAGCAGTCAATATCTAGCAGTACCGGTTAATGAGCAGTTCTTC
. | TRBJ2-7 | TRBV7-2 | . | CASSLGVRGYEQYF | TGTGCCAGCAGCTTAGGGGTCAGGGGCTACGAGCAGTACTTC
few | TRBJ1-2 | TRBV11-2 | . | CASSLRNAGTLGGYTF | TGTGCCAGCAGCCTTAGGAACGCTGGGACCCTAGGGGGCTACACCTTC
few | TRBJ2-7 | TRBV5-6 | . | CASTSGGGALPYEQYF | TGTGCCAGCACCTCGGGAGGGGGCGCGCTCCCCTACGAGCAGTACTTC
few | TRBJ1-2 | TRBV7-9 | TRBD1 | CASSLAPGGQKPYGYTF | TGTGCCAGCAGCTTAGCGCCGGGGGGACAGAAGCCCTATGGCTACACCTTC
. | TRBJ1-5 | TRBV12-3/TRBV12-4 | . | CASSLSGDRTNQPQHF | TGTGCCAGCAGTTTGTCTGGAGACAGGACCAATCAGCCCCAGCATTTT
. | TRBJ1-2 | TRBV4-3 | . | CASSPGAGGYTF | TGCGCCAGCAGCCCGGGGGCCGGTGGCTACACCTTC
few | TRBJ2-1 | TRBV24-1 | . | CATSEQDQGGANEQFF | TGTGCCACCAGTGAACAGGACCAGGGGGGAGCCAATGAGCAGTTCTTC
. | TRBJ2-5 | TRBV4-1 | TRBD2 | CASSQALAANQETQYF | TGCGCCAGCAGCCAAGCGCTAGCGGCGAATCAAGAGACCCAGTACTTC
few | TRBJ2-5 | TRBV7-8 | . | CASSFELVKETQYF | TGTGCCAGCAGCTTCGAACTGGTAAAAGAGACCCAGTACTTC
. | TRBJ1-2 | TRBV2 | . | CASSERVTSSVYGYTF | TGTGCCAGCAGTGAAAGGGTTACGTCTTCGGTCTATGGCTACACCTTC
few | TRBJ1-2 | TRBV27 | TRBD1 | CASSLGGTGNYGYTF | TGTGCCAGCAGTTTGGGGGGGACAGGGAACTATGGCTACACCTTC
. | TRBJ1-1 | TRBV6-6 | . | CASSYSWGMNTEAFF | TGTGCCAGCAGTTACTCATGGGGTATGAACACTGAAGCTTTCTTT
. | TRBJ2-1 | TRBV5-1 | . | CASSVGDSSYNEQFF | TGCGCCAGCAGCGTAGGGGATAGCTCCTACAATGAGCAGTTCTTC
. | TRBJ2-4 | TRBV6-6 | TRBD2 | CASSPSSGIVKNIQYF | TGTGCCAGCAGTCCCTCTAGCGGGATCGTCAAAAACATTCAGTACTTC
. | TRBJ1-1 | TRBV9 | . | CASSPTEGLNTEAFF | TGTGCCAGCAGCCCAACCGAGGGCCTGAACACTGAAGCTTTCTTT
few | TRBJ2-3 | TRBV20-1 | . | CSALPYGIGTDTQYF | TGCAGTGCCCTCCCTTACGGAATAGGGACAGATACGCAGTATTTT
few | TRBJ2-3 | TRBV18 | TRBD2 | CASSPGLAAYVGTQYF | TGTGCCAGCTCACCAGGACTAGCGGCCTACGTCGGTACGCAGTATTTT
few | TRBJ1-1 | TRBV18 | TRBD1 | CASSLLQGDWNTEAFF | TGTGCCAGCTCCCTCTTGCAGGGGGACTGGAACACTGAAGCTTTCTTT
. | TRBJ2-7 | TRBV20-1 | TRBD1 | CSASQGEHYEQYF | TGCAGTGCTAGTCAGGGGGAACACTACGAGCAGTACTTC
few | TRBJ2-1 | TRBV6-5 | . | CASSYRLGVPNEQFF | TGTGCCAGCAGTTACCGGTTAGGCGTACCCAATGAGCAGTTCTTC
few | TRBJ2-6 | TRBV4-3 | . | CASSPSGGSGANVLTF | TGCGCCAGCAGCCCATCCGGGGGTTCTGGGGCCAACGTCCTGACTTTC
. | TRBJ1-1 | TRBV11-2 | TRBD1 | CASSFPTGGYAEAFF | TGTGCCAGCAGCTTTCCGACAGGGGGCTACGCTGAAGCTTTCTTT
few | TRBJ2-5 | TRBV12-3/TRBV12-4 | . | CASSTGWRETQYF | TGTGCCAGCTCTACAGGGTGGCGAGAGACCCAGTACTTC
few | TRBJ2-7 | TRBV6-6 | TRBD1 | CASKTGTANYEQYF | TGTGCCAGCAAAACCGGGACAGCGAACTACGAGCAGTACTTC
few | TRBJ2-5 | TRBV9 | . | CASSVLGGGQETQYF | TGTGCCAGCAGCGTATTAGGAGGGGGGCAAGAGACCCAGTACTTC
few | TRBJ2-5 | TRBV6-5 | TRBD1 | CASRFDRGLQETQYF | TGTGCCAGCAGATTCGACAGGGGTCTGCAAGAGACCCAGTACTTC
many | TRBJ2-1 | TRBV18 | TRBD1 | CASSPLLGQGSTYNEQFF | TGTGCCAGCTCACCACTGCTCGGACAGGGAAGTACCTACAATGAGCAGTTCTTC
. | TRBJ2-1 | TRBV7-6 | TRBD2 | CASSWTSGSAYNEQFF | TGTGCCAGCAGCTGGACTAGCGGGAGCGCCTACAATGAGCAGTTCTTC
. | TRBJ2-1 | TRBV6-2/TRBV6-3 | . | CASSPTGVGRNEQFF | TGTGCCAGCAGCCCGACAGGTGTCGGGCGCAATGAGCAGTTCTTC
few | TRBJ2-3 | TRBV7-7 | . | CASSTDSTDTQYF | TGTGCTAGCAGCACTGACAGCACAGATACGCAGTATTTT
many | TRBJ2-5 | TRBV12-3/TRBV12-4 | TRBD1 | CASRSTGEKTQYF | TGTGCCAGCAGATCAACAGGGGAAAAGACCCAGTACTTC
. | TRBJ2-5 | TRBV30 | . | CAWSGDNRGETQYF | TGTGCCTGGAGTGGGGACAACCGGGGAGAGACCCAGTACTTC
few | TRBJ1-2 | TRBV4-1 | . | CASSQRSDDRNYGYTF | TGCGCCAGCAGCCAAAGGTCAGATGACAGAAACTATGGCTACACCTTC
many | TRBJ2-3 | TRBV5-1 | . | CASGEGWTDTQYF | TGCGCCAGCGGAGAGGGGTGGACAGATACGCAGTATTTT
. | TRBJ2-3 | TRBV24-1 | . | CATRDSTDTQYF | TGTGCCACCAGGGATAGCACAGATACGCAGTATTTT
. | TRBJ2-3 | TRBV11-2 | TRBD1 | CASRKPGQGGTDTQYF | TGTGCCAGCAGAAAACCGGGACAGGGTGGAACAGATACGCAGTATTTT
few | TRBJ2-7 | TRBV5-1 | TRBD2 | CASAQSSGTYEQYF | TGCGCCAGCGCACAATCTAGCGGGACCTACGAGCAGTACTTC
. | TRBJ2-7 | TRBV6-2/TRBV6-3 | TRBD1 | CASSYSTIRRDRTDPYEQYF | TGTGCCAGCAGTTATTCCACCATCAGACGGGACAGGACGGACCCCTACGAGCAGTACTTC
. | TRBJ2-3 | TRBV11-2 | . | CASSLAPTTGYTQYF | TGTGCCAGCAGCTTAGCGCCGACGACTGGGTATACGCAGTATTTT
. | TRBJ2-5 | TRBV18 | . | CASSPRVGATQETQYF | TGTGCCAGCTCACCACGGGTGGGGGCGACGCAAGAGACCCAGTACTTC